The 21 T cell receptor beta chains below come from one sample, sequenced in a study of blood T cell repertoires in COVID-19. Here immunoSEQ multiplex PCR was the method, and the copy in TCRdb shows in-frame clones only, minus some. The profile shows more than 95,000 clones, approximately 90% of them singletons. The source material was peripheral blood. All receptors derive from a man aged 50 or older with COVID-19, enrolled during active disease.

The chain carries TRBV4-2 and TRBJ2-7, with 12 bases fitting TRBD2. The CDR3 contains 18 residues. Germline CDR1 is LGHNA and CDR2 is YNFKEQ. With V trimmed by 0 bases and J by 7 bases, 13 bases remained unmatched. In DNA form, the CDR3 reads TGTGCCAGCAGCCAAGAAGTTCTAGCGGGAGGGCAGCCGTGGGAGCAGTACTTC. Its protein is CASSQEVLAGGQPWEQYF.

This rearrangement joins TRBV27 to TRBJ2-7, with D possibly matching TRBD2 (5 bases). Germline CDR1 is MNHEY and CDR2 is SMNVEV (reference sequence). The CDR3 is 16 residues long. The V end was cut by 4 bases, the J end by 1 base, with 17 bases between. Here the CDR3 DNA reads TGTGCCAGCAGTTCCTTGATGCGGGTGAATTCCTACGAGCAGTACTTC. Amino acids: CASSSLMRVNSYEQYF.

The chain couples TRBV4-1 to TRBJ1-1; D is unresolved. V dropped 4 bases and J dropped 0 bases, with 12 bases sitting between them. Germline CDR1 and CDR2: MGHRA and YSYEKL. The CDR3 covers 15 residues. CDR3: CASSPIQLVNTEAFF. The DNA for the CDR3 is TGCGCCAGCAGCCCTATTCAATTGGTGAACACTGAAGCTTTCTTT.

The V gene is TRBV6-4, the J gene TRBJ1-1, with D tentatively TRBD1 (6 bases). Germline-derived CDR1 and CDR2 are MRHNA and SNTAGT. The CDR3 loop spans 13 amino acids. Trimming cost V 6 bases and J 1 base, with 9 bases left between them. This CDR3 reads CASRKQGNTEAFF. The CDR3 bases are TGTGCCAGCAGGAAACAGGGGAACACTGAAGCTTTCTTT.

The chain recombines TRBV27 with TRBJ2-1; 7 positions match TRBD2. In germline, CDR1 is MNHEY, CDR2 SMNVEV (reference sequence). The CDR3 covers 16 residues. Unmatched junction bases numbered 10, after V lost 0 bases and J lost 8 bases. The CDR3 DNA reads as TGTGCCAGCAGTTTATCTGGGAGGGGAGATTTCGATGAGCAGTTCTTC. It encodes CASSLSGRGDFDEQFF.

The chain has TRBV2 and TRBJ2-1; 8 bases map to TRBD2. The germline V gene has CDR1 SNHLY and CDR2 FYNNEI. With V trimmed by 6 bases and J by 1 base, 5 bases remained unmatched. The CDR3 is 15 amino acids. DNA for the CDR3: TGTGCCAGCAGCGGCGGGAGGACGTCCTACAATGAGCAGTTCTTC. Its translation is CASSGGRTSYNEQFF.

This clone came up once. The chain employs TRBV4-1 and TRBJ1-5; no clear D gene. Germline assignment: CDR1 MGHRA and CDR2 YSYEKL. Trimming cost V 2 bases and J 1 base, with 9 bases left between them. The CDR3 sequence is 15 residues long. The CDR3 DNA follows: TGCGCCAGCAGCCAACACGACAAGAGCAATCAGCCCCAGCATTTT. It is translated as CASSQHDKSNQPQHF.

This chain uses TRBV4-1 with TRBJ1-4; 8 bases are shared with TRBD1. Germline lookup yields CDR1 MGHRA and CDR2 YSYEKL. The CDR3 covers 15 residues. The junction had 6 bases not matched to a gene; V was cut back by 5 bases and J by 4 bases. The CDR3 region is CASSSNRGSNEKLFF. The CDR3 nucleotides are TGCGCCAGCAGCTCGAACAGGGGGAGTAATGAAAAACTGTTTTTT.

This clone was counted a single time. The chain joins TRBV19 to TRBJ1-4; D gene ambiguous. Germline loops: CDR1 LNHDA, CDR2 SQIVND (reference sequence). The CDR3 extends over 14 amino acids. Trimming removed 5 bases at V and 1 base at J, with 8 bases between. The CDR3 nucleotides read TGTGCCAGTAGTCGGAGGAAAACTAATGAAAAACTGTTTTTT. Translation gives CASSRRKTNEKLFF.

The chain combines TRBV4-2 with TRBJ1-2, with unresolved D. The germline V and J ends were trimmed by 0 bases and 1 base, with 3 bases remaining between them. CDR1 LGHNA and CDR2 YNFKEQ come from the germline V gene. This CDR3 comprises 13 residues. The CDR3 DNA sequence: TGTGCCAGCAGCCAAGATAATAACTATGGCTACACCTTC. Its translation: CASSQDNNYGYTF.

The chain combines TRBV5-1 with TRBJ1-1; possible D gene TRBD1, 6 bases. Looked up from germline, CDR1 is SGHRS and CDR2 is YFSETQ. The CDR3 is 17 amino acids. V shed 3 bases and J shed 0 bases, with 18 bases lying between them. CDR3 sequence (DNA): TGCGCCAGCAGCTGGACTTCGGACAGAACCATGAACACTGAAGCTTTCTTT. As protein: CASSWTSDRTMNTEAFF.

The rearrangement joins TRBV6-5 to TRBJ1-1, with a possible D match to TRBD1 (5 bases). V dropped 4 bases and J dropped 5 bases, with 14 bases sitting between them. Germline V gene data show CDR1 as MNHEY and CDR2 as SVGAGI. This CDR3 comprises 14 residues. This CDR3 reads CASSFGTEGTEAFF. CDR3 bases: TGTGCCAGCAGTTTCGGGACTGAGGGAACTGAAGCTTTCTTT.

J is TRBJ2-2 and V is TRBV19; 8 bases agree with TRBD1. The germline V gene has CDR1 LNHDA and CDR2 SQIVND (reference sequence). This CDR3 has 14 amino acids. The trim removed 7 bases at V and 4 bases at J, leaving 5 bases unmatched. CDR3 in amino acids: CASKEDRVTGELFF. The DNA of the CDR3 is TGTGCCAGTAAGGAGGACAGGGTCACCGGGGAGCTGTTTTTT. Looking up the rest from reference TRBV19 and TRBJ2-2 gives the full variable domain: DGGITQSPKYLFRKEGQNVTLSCEQNLNHDAMYWYRQDPGQGLRLIYYSQIVNDFQKGDIAEGYSVSREKKESFPLTVTSAQKNPTAFYLCASKEDRVTGELFFGEGSRLTVL.

The J gene is TRBJ2-7, the V gene TRBV4-3, with TRBD1 matching over 7 bases. V lost 0 bases, J lost 0 bases, and 5 bases stayed unmatched. The germline V gene encodes CDR1 LGHNA and CDR2 YSLEER. This CDR3 is built from 16 residues. The CDR3: CASSQDIQGSSYEQYF. DNA of the CDR3: TGCGCCAGCAGCCAAGATATACAGGGGAGCTCCTACGAGCAGTACTTC.

This chain joins TRBV19 and TRBJ1-2; D not certain. Germline V gene data show CDR1 as LNHDA and CDR2 as SQIVND (reference sequence). The CDR3 has 14 amino acids. Trimming shortened V by 3 bases and J by 8 bases, and 16 bases separated the two germline ends. The CDR3 sequence is CASSMRERLTGYTF. Here the CDR3 DNA reads TGTGCCAGTAGTATGAGGGAACGCCTCACGGGCTACACCTTC.

This CDR3 is CASRRTSGRNAYNEQFF. CDR3 nucleotide sequence: TGTGCCAGTAGACGGACTAGCGGGAGGAACGCCTACAATGAGCAGTTCTTC. The genes are TRBV19 and TRBJ2-1; the match to TRBD2 covers 14 bases. Germline V gives CDR1 LNHDA, CDR2 SQIVND (reference sequence). The CDR3 is 17 residues long. V shed 6 bases and J 2 bases; nucleotides not matched to a gene: 6. The complete variable domain, with remaining parts taken from reference TRBV19 and TRBJ2-1, reads DGGITQSPKYLFRKEGQNVTLSCEQNLNHDAMYWYRQDPGQGLRLIYYSQIVNDFQKGDIAEGYSVSREKKESFPLTVTSAQKNPTAFYLCASRRTSGRNAYNEQFFGPGTRLTVL.

The chain has TRBV6-1 and TRBJ2-7, with D tentatively TRBD1 (5 bases). CDR1 MNHNS and CDR2 SASEGT come from the germline V gene. This CDR3 comprises 11 residues. Trimming shortened V by 3 bases and J by 12 bases, and 12 bases separated the two germline ends. The CDR3 here is CASSDRAVRYV. CDR3 DNA sequence: TGTGCCAGCAGTGACAGGGCTGTTCGGTACGTC.

The chain joins TRBV6-6 to TRBJ2-5; 7 bases line up with TRBD1. J lost 1 base, V lost 7 bases, and 3 bases had no gene match. The CDR3 is made up of 13 amino acids. The germline gives CDR1 MNHNY, CDR2 SVGAGI (reference sequence). CDR3 loop: CASNPGGQETQYF. The CDR3 DNA is TGTGCCAGCAACCCAGGGGGCCAAGAGACCCAGTACTTC.

V usage is TRBV10-3 and J usage is TRBJ2-7, with 9 bases fitting TRBD1. This CDR3 has 16 residues. Germline CDR1 reads ENHRY; CDR2 reads SYGVKD. Losses at the gene ends were 2 bases for V and 4 bases for J; bases not matched to a gene: 9. The CDR3 DNA reads as TGTGCCATCAGTGAGCAACCGGGACAGGGTGGGTACGAGCAGTACTTC. It translates to CAISEQPGQGGYEQYF.

The gene calls are TRBV18 and TRBJ1-2, with D hard to call. Trimming removed 0 bases from V and 4 bases from J, with 9 bases in between. Germline assignment: CDR1 KGHSH and CDR2 LQKENI. CDR3 size: 14 residues. The CDR3 here is CASSPPDDFYGYTF. The CDR3 DNA reads as TGTGCCAGCTCACCACCAGACGACTTCTATGGCTACACCTTC.

The rearrangement links TRBV25-1 to TRBJ2-1, with 9 positions matching TRBD2. Trimming at V came to 3 bases and at J to 5 bases, leaving 8 bases not matched to a gene. The CDR3 spans 16 residues. Germline V CDR1 and CDR2: MGHDK, SYGVNS. CDR3 DNA: TGTGCCAGCAGTGAGCCTAGCGGGAAGGCTGACAATGAGCAGTTCTTC. This gives the protein CASSEPSGKADNEQFF.